The present TCR beta chain was sequenced within a study of T cell responses to AZD1222 COVID-19 vaccine. Sequencing was performed with immunoSEQ multiplex PCR; in TCRdb, only in-frame clones are kept and a portion is missing. The sample has about 140,000 clones, roughly 91% seen once. Combined were second doses at about 4 or about 12 weeks. The TCR comes from an adult who received the AZD1222 COVID-19 vaccine. Material: peripheral blood, obtained 28 days after the second AZD1222 dose.

The CDR3 DNA sequence: TGTGCCAGCAGTGACCCCCCTGCAACTAATGAAAAACTGTTTTTT. As protein: CASSDPPATNEKLFF. The rearrangement joins TRBV2 to TRBJ1-4; D gene unclear. There are 15 residues in the CDR3. CDR1 SNHLY and CDR2 FYNNEI come from the germline V gene. Trimming stripped 3 bases from V and 0 bases from J, with 8 bases between.